This TCR beta chain was sequenced during a study of shared clonotypes between healthy human individuals. Study as a whole: CD8 memory received one plate per donor, CD8 naive two, CD4 memory three and CD4 naive three.

CDR1 and CDR2 (germline): SNHLY, FYNNEI. The CDR3 extends over 13 amino acids. V lost 4 bases and J 0 bases, leaving 3 bases between the germline ends. With regard to this clone: What it binds is unknown.

General study points: When naive CD4 clonotypes were compared across a few donors, about 5% were shared. Non-shared clonotypes were found to have lower generation probabilities than the clonotypes that were shared by all four of the sorted-subset donors.

The naive CD8 subset, CD45RO-negative cells positively selected for CCR7, excluded terminally differentiated effector memory CD45RA+ cells. Method: immunoSEQ multiplex PCR; TCRdb's copy keeps in-frame clones and lacks some. In the table there are about 1,900,000 clones, less than 95% of which are singletons. Source material: naive CD8+ T cells sorted from blood. The origin of this receptor is a man younger than 35 in good health. The rearrangement links TRBV2 to TRBJ2-2; no clear D. The CDR3 DNA follows: TGTGCCAGCAGTGGGGCGAACACCGGGGAGCTGTTTTTT. Translation gives CASSGANTGELFF.